The present entry profiles one T cell receptor beta chain with its context. This clonotype came up a few times. It has no known antigen specificity. Base qualities are not at hand, and no much larger clone is one base apart. This was a case-control study nested in a cohort of healthcare workers in London, UK, who had nasopharyngeal swab PCR tests and blood samples taken every week. Healthcare workers were recruited during the week of the UK lockdown, between 23 and 31 March 2020, and followed weekly for up to about 15 weeks. This entry belongs to a study of early T cells in non-severe SARS-CoV-2 infection (dated by TCRdb to the early 2020s). A note on the overall study: Because TCR sequencing was done on bulk RNA from unsorted whole blood, the alpha and beta chains could not be paired. Here is what the overall study found, with its caveats: VDJdb matching was skewed toward anti-spike CD8 responses, so virus-specific expansions were likely underestimated and private and CD4 specificities were missed.

The library was prepared using 5' RACE. Instrument on record: NextSeq 500. Unique molecular identifiers were attached to individual cDNA molecules in the TCR library protocol so that sequencing error and PCR bias could be corrected. TCR alpha and beta chains were both sequenced, and the abundances of alpha and beta sequences in each sample were closely correlated with each other. Per the source publication's procedure: Decombinator V4 was used to annotate the V gene, J gene and CDR3 of the TCR sequences. Expanded TCRs were defined as changing significantly between any two time points under a Poisson model with p below 0.0001. TCR abundances were normalised to the total number of TCRs sequenced per sample and expressed as counts per million. MAIT TCRs were defined by TRAV1-2 paired with TRAJ12, TRAJ20 or TRAJ33, and iNKT TCRs by TRAV10 paired with TRAJ18. VDJdb, accessed on 1 November 2021, was searched for TCRs annotated for CMV, EBV and SARS-CoV-2, and TCRs annotated for more than one antigen were excluded. The raw public reads went through TCRdb reprocessing: fastp at Q25, MiXCR clone calling, in-frame beta chains kept. When rows share a CDR3 protein, they turn into one entry using the most common DNA and genes. The V and J calls shown here were made by TCRdb, not taken from the authors' results. The sample yields tens of thousands of distinct CDR3 sequences; about 10% were counted once. Of the sample, roughly 4.7% is held by the ten largest clones.

From the cysteine through the phenylalanine, the CDR3 covers 18 amino acids. Of the read, only the CDR3 DNA is kept; its 54 bases are in frame from base 1. V sheds 3 bases and J sheds 0 bases, leaving 19 bases between their ends. The germline V gene provides CDR1 SGHTA and CDR2 FQGNSA. Sequencing was performed on whole blood. The chain uses TRBV7-2 and TRBJ2-3, with an unclear D gene assignment. The clonotype originates from an adult who was a healthcare worker with PCR-confirmed SARS-CoV-2 infection or an uninfected control (not recorded which). This receptor has the CDR3 CASSFTGWLALSTDTQYF. Read as DNA, the sequence is TGTGCCAGCAGCTTTACGGGTTGGTTAGCCCTTAGCACAGATACGCAGTATTTT.